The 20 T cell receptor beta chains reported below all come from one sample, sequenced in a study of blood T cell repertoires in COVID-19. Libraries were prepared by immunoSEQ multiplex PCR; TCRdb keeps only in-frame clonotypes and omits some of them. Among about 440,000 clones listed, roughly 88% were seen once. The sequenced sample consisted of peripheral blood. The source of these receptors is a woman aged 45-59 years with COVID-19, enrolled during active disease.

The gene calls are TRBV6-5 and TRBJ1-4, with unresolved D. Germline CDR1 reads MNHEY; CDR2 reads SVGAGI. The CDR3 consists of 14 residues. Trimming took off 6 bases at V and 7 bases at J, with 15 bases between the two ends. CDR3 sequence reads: CASRALRAGEKLFF. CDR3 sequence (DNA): TGTGCCAGCAGAGCTCTAAGGGCGGGTGAAAAACTGTTTTTT.

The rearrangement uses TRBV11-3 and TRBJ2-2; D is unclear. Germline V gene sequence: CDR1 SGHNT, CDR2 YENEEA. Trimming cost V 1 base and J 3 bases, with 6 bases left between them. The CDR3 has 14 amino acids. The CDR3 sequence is CASSLVADTGELFF. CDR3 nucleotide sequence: TGTGCCAGCAGCTTAGTGGCAGACACCGGGGAGCTGTTTTTT. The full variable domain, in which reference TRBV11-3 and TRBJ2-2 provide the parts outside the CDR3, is EAGVVQSPRYKIIEKKQPVAFWCNPISGHNTLYWYLQNLGQGPELLIRYENEEAVDDSQLPKDRFSAERLKGVDSTLKIQPAELGDSAVYLCASSLVADTGELFFGEGSRLTVL.

In nucleotides, the CDR3 is TGTGCCAGCTCACCACCGGGCGGGACAGGCTATTCTGGGGCCAACGTCCTGACTTTC. Translated: CASSPPGGTGYSGANVLTF. The gene calls are TRBV18 and TRBJ2-6; TRBD1 matches 8 bases. The CDR3 is 19 amino acids. Germline values: CDR1 KGHSH, CDR2 LQKENI. Trimming cost V 0 bases and J 1 base; bases outside gene matches: 8.

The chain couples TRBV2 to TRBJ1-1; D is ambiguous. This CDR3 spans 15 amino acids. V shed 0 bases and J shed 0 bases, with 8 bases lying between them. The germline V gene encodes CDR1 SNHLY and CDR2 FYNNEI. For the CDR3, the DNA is TGTGCCAGCAGTGAAGCAGAGGGTCTGAACACTGAAGCTTTCTTT. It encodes CASSEAEGLNTEAFF.

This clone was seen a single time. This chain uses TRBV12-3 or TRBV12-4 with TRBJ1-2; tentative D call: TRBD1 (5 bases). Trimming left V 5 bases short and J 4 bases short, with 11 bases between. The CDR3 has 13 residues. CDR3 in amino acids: CASSGTEGYGYTF. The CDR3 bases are TGTGCCAGCAGTGGGACGGAGGGCTATGGCTACACCTTC.

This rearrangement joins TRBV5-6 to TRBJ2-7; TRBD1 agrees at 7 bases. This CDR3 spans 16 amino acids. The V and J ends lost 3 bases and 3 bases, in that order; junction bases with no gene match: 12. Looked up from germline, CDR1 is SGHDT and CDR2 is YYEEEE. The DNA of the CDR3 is TGTGCCAGCAGCTATACCCCCGGGACAGTGCACTACGAGCAGTACTTC. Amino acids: CASSYTPGTVHYEQYF.

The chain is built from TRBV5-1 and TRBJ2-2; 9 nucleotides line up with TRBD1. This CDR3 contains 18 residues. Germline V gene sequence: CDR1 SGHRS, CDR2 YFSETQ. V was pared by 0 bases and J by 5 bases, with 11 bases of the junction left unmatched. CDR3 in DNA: TGCGCCAGCAGCTTGGAGATACAGGGGGCTGTTTTTACCGGGGAGCTGTTTTTT. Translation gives CASSLEIQGAVFTGELFF.

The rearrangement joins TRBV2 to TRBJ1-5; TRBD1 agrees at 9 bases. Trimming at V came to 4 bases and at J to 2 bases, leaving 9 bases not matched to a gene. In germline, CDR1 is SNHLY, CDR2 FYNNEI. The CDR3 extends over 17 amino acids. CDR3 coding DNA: TGTGCCAGCAGTGCCCGGACAGGGGCTTTTGGCAATCAGCCCCAGCATTTT. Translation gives CASSARTGAFGNQPQHF.

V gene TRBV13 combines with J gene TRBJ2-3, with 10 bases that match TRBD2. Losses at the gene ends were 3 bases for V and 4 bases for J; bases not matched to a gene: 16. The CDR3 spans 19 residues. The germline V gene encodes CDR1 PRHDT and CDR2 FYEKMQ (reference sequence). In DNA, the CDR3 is TGTGCCAGCAGCTTCCCCAGCGGGGGGGCTTTAGATCGTCCAGATACGCAGTATTTT. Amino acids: CASSFPSGGALDRPDTQYF.

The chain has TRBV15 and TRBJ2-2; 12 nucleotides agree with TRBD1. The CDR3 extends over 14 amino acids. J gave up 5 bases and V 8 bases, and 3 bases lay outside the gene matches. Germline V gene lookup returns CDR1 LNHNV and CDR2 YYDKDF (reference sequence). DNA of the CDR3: TGTGCCACCGGGACAGGGGGCCGGACCGGGGAGCTGTTTTTT. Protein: CATGTGGRTGELFF.

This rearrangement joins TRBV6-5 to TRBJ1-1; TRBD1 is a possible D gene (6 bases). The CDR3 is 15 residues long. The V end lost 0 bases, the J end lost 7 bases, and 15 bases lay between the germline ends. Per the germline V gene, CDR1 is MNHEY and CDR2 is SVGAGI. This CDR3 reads CASSYSTGGPNEAFF. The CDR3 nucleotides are TGTGCCAGCAGTTACTCGACCGGGGGGCCTAATGAAGCTTTCTTT.

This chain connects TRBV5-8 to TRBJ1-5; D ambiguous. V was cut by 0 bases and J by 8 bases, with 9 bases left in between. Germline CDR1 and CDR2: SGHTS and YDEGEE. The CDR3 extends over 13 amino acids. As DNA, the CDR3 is TGTGCCAGCAGCTTGGATCGGGAGGAGCCCCAGCATTTT. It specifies CASSLDREEPQHF.

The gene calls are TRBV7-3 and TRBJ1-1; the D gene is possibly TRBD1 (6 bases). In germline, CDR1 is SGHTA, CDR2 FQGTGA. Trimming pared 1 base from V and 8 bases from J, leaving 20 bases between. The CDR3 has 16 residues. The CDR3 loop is CASSLNKPTGYAEAFF. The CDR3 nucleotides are TGTGCCAGCAGCTTAAATAAACCGACAGGTTACGCCGAAGCTTTCTTT.

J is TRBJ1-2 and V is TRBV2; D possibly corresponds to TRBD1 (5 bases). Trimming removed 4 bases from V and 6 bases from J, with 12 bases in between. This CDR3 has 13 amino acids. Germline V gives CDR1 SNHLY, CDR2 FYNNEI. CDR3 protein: CASSVSRDNGYTF. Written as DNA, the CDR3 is TGTGCCAGCAGTGTTAGCAGGGATAATGGCTACACCTTC.

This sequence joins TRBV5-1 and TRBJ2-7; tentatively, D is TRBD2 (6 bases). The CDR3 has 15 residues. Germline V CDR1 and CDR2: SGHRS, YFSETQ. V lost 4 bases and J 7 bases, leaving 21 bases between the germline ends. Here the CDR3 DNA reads TGCGCCAGCAGCCGGGGACTGGCTTTGGGGAAGGAGCAGTACTTC. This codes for CASSRGLALGKEQYF. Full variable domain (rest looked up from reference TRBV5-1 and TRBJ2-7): KAGVTQTPRYLIKTRGQQVTLSCSPISGHRSVSWYQQTPGQGLQFLFEYFSETQRNKGNFPGRFSGRQFSNSRSEMNVSTLELGDSALYLCASSRGLALGKEQYFGPGTRLTVT.

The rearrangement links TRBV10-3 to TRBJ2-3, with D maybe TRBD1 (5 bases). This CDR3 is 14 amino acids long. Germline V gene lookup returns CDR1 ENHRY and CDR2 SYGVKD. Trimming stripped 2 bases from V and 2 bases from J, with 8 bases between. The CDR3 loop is CAISEPTDTDTQYF. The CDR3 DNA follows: TGTGCCATCAGTGAGCCGACAGACACAGATACGCAGTATTTT.

The CDR3 reads CSASRTRGGIYTEAFF. In DNA form, the CDR3 reads TGCAGTGCTAGTAGGACGCGCGGGGGGATCTACACTGAAGCTTTCTTT. The gene calls are TRBV20-1 and TRBJ1-1, with D possibly TRBD1 on 5 matching bases. The V end lost 3 bases, the J end lost 3 bases, and 20 bases lay between the germline ends. Germline V gene data show CDR1 as DFQATT and CDR2 as SNEGSKA (reference sequence). The CDR3 loop spans 16 amino acids.

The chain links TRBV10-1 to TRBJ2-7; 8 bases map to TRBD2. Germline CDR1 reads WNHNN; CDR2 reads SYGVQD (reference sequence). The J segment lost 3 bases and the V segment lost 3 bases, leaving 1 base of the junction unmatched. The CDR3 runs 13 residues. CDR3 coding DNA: TGCGCCAGCAGTGATGGGACTAGCTACGAGCAGTACTTC. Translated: CASSDGTSYEQYF.

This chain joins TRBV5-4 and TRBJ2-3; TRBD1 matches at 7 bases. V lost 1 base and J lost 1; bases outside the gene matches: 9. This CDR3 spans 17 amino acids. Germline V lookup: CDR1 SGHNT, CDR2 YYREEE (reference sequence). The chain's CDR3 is CASSLTSGTVGTDTQYF. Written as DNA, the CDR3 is TGTGCCAGCAGCTTGACGTCCGGGACAGTTGGCACAGATACGCAGTATTTT.

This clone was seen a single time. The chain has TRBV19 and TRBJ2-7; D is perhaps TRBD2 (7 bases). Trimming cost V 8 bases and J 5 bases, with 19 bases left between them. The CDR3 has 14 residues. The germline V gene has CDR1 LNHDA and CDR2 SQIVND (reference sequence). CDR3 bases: TGTGCCAGTGGTCTGGACAGCCGGGAGGACGAGCAGTACTTC. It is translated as CASGLDSREDEQYF.